What follows is one TCR beta chain and its context. The antigen is unknown. TCRdb redid the calling of the reads with MiXCR, one entry per CDR3 protein. This sample carries about 830,000 distinct CDR3 sequences, approximately 32% of them seen once, and the ten largest clones take about an eighth. The CDR3 extends over 13 amino acids. Trimming removed 2 bases from V and 6 bases from J, with 11 bases in between. Germline loops: CDR1 MNHEY, CDR2 SVGAGI. This specimen belongs to a study of T cell repertoires in cytomegalovirus infection. Study-wide background: HLA-C-restricted CMV epitopes, recently identified, and well-studied HLA-B-restricted ones were used by the study. Public TCR beta signature analysis indicated the presence of both CMV infection and matching HLA type.

The source is a human donor in good health (CMV status not recorded). Some clones in this sample may be carry-over from other donors' samples. The chain joins TRBV6-5 to TRBJ2-7, with D possibly called TRBD1 or TRBD2 (6 bases each). The starting material was cultured CD8+ T cells from PBMCs, obtained from culture after CMV antigen stimulation. The CDR3 sequence: CASSYGGPGEQYF. The DNA for the CDR3 is TGTGCCAGCAGTTACGGGGGGCCCGGCGAGCAGTACTTC.